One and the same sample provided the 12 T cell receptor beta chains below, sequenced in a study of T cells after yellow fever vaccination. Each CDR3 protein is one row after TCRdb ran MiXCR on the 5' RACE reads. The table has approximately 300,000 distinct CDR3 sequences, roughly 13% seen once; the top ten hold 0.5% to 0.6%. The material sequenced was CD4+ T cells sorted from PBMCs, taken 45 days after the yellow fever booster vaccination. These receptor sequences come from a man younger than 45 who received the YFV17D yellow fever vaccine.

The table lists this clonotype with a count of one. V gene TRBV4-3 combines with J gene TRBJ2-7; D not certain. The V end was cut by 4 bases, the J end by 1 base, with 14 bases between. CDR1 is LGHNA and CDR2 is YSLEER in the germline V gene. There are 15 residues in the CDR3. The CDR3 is CASSLSETDSYEQYF. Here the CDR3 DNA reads TGCGCCAGCAGCCTGTCCGAGACGGATTCCTACGAGCAGTACTTC.

Here the CDR3 DNA reads TGTGCCACCAGTGACCCCAATGGACTAGCGGGAAACGGGGAGCTGTTTTTT. Translation gives CATSDPNGLAGNGELFF. J is TRBJ2-2 and V is TRBV24-1; TRBD2 matches at 12 bases. CDR3 length equals 17 residues. The J segment lost 7 bases and the V segment lost 4 bases, leaving 9 bases of the junction unmatched. Germline CDR1 and CDR2: KGHDR and SFDVKD.

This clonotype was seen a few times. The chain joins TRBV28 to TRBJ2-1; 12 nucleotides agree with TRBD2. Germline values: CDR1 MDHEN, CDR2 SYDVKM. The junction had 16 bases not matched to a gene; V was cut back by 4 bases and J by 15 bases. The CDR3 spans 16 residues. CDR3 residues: CASSSPLAGGPSRMFF. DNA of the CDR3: TGTGCCAGCAGTTCCCCCCTAGCGGGAGGGCCCTCTCGTATGTTCTTC.

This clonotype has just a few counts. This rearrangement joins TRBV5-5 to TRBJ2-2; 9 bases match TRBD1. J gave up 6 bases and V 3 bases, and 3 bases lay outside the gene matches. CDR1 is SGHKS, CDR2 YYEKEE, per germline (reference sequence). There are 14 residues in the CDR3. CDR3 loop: CASSWDRVAGELFF. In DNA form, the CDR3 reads TGTGCCAGCAGCTGGGACAGGGTGGCCGGGGAGCTGTTTTTT.

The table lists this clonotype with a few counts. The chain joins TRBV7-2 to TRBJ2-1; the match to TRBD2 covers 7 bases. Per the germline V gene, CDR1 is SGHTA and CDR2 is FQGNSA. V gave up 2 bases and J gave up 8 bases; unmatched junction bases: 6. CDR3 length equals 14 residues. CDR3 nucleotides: TGTGCCAGCAGCTTAATGGGGGGGGAGGATGAGCAGTTCTTC. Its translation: CASSLMGGEDEQFF.

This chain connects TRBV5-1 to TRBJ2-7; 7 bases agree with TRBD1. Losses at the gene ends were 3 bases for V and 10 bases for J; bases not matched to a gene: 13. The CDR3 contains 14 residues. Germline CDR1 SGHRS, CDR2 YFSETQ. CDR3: CASSSSGTDMGQYF. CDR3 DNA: TGCGCCAGCAGCTCCTCCGGGACAGATATGGGACAGTACTTC.

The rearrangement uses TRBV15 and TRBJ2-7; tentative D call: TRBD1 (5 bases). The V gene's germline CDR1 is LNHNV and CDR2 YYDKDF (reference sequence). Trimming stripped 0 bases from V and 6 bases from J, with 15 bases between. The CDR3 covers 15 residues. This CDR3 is CATSRDTARAFEQYF. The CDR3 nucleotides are TGTGCCACCAGCAGAGATACGGCCAGGGCTTTCGAGCAGTACTTC.

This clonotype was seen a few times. DNA of the CDR3: TGTGCCACCAGCAGCCACATTGCAACTAATGAAAAACTGTTTTTT. This codes for CATSSHIATNEKLFF. V and J are TRBV15 and TRBJ1-4; D unclear. V shed 3 bases and J shed 0 bases, with 8 bases lying between them. Germline V gene data show CDR1 as LNHNV and CDR2 as YYDKDF (reference sequence). The CDR3 has 15 amino acids.

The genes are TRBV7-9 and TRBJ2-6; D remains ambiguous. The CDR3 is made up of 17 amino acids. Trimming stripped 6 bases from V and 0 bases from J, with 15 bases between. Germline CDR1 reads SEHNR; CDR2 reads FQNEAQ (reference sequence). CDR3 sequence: CASSPLAGSSGANVLTF. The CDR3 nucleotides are TGTGCCAGCAGTCCTTTAGCTGGAAGCTCTGGGGCCAACGTCCTGACTTTC.

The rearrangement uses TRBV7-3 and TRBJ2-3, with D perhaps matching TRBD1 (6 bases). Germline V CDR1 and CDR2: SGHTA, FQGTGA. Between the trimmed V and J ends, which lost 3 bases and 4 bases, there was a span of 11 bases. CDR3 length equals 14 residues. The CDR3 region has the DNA TGTGCCAGCAGCTTTTTGGGGGCGGCAGATACGCAGTATTTT. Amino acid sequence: CASSFLGAADTQYF.

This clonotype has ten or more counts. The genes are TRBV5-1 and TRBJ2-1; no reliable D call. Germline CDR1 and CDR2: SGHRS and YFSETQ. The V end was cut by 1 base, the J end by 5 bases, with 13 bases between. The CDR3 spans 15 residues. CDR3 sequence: CASSLRLAQHNEQFF. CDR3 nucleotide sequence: TGCGCCAGCAGCTTGAGGTTAGCTCAACACAATGAGCAGTTCTTC.

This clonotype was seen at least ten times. The CDR3 is CSVGADTQYF. CDR3 in DNA: TGCAGCGTTGGGGCAGATACGCAGTATTTT. The gene calls are TRBV29-1 and TRBJ2-3; D is undetermined. The CDR3 is made up of 10 amino acids. Germline CDR1 is SQVTM and CDR2 is ANQGSEA. Trimming removed 4 bases from V and 4 bases from J, with 3 bases in between.